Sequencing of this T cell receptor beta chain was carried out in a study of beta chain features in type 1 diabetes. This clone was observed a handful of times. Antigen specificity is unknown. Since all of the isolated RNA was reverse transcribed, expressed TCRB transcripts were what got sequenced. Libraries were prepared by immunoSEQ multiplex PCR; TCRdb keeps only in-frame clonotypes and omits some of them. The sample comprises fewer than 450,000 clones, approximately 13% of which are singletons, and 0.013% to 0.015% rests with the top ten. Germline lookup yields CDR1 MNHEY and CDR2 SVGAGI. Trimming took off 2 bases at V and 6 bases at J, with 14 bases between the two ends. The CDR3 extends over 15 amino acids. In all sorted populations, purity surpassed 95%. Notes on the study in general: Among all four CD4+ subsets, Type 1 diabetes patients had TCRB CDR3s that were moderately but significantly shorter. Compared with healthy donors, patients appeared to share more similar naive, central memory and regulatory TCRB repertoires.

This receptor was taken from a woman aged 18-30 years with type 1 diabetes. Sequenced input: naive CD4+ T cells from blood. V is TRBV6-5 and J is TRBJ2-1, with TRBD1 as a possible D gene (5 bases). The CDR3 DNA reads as TGTGCCAGCAGTTACGCCTCCTTAAGGGGCAATGAGCAGTTCTTC. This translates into CASSYASLRGNEQFF.